A single sample is the source of the 10 T cell receptor beta chains below, sequenced in a study of T cell repertoires in ileal Crohn's disease. Sequencing was performed with immunoSEQ multiplex PCR; in TCRdb, only in-frame clones are kept and a portion is missing. The data show 25,000 to 35,000 clones, about three quarters seen once. Sequencing was performed on ileal tissue. Every receptor here comes from an adult with Crohn's disease.

CDR3 coding DNA: TGTGCTAGTGGTTGGACTAGCGGGGTGTTACAAGAGACCCAGTACTTC. The encoded protein is CASGWTSGVLQETQYF. The chain links TRBV12-5 to TRBJ2-5, with 12 bases aligning to TRBD2. Germline V gene sequence: CDR1 LGHNT, CDR2 FRNRAP. CDR3 length: 16 amino acids. V trimming: 4 bases; J trimming: 2 bases; junction bases outside the gene matches: 5.

The chain is built from TRBV2 and TRBJ2-1, with D perhaps matching TRBD2 (6 bases). The length of the CDR3 is 15 residues. Trimming cost V 0 bases and J 6 bases, with 12 bases left between them. Germline lookup yields CDR1 SNHLY and CDR2 FYNNEI. CDR3 nucleotide sequence: TGTGCCAGCAGTGAAGCGGGGGGTGCGGGCAATGAGCAGTTCTTC. It codes for CASSEAGGAGNEQFF.

CDR3 residues: CASSLGLVGFFDEQFF. The CDR3 DNA sequence: TGTGCCAGCAGCTTAGGACTAGTTGGGTTCTTCGATGAGCAGTTCTTC. The J gene is TRBJ2-1, the V gene TRBV5-6, with 7 positions matching TRBD2. CDR3 length equals 16 residues. From germline, CDR1 is SGHDT and CDR2 YYEEEE. Trimming took 2 bases from V and 8 from J; bases not matched to a gene: 13.

V is TRBV7-3 and J is TRBJ2-3, with D unclear. V lost 1 base, J lost 4 bases, and 6 bases lay in between. The CDR3 totals 13 residues. Germline V gene lookup returns CDR1 SGHTA and CDR2 FQGTGA. The CDR3 nucleotides are TGTGCCAGCAGCTTAAGTCAGGCAGATACGCAGTATTTT. Translated, it gives CASSLSQADTQYF.

J is TRBJ2-5 and V is TRBV5-4; 9 nucleotides line up with TRBD1. Germline CDR1 is SGHNT and CDR2 is YYREEE (reference sequence). V lost 3 bases and J lost 4; bases outside the gene matches: 4. The CDR3 totals 14 residues. In DNA, the CDR3 is TGTGCCAGCAGCTCACAGGGGGCCGCAGAGACCCAGTACTTC. It encodes CASSSQGAAETQYF.

V usage is TRBV4-3 and J usage is TRBJ1-5; 7 bases are a match to TRBD1. Unmatched junction bases numbered 14, after V lost 8 bases and J lost 7 bases. CDR1 and CDR2 from the germline V gene are LGHNA and YSLEER. This CDR3 is 15 amino acids long. The CDR3 nucleotides are TGCGCCAGCGAGAGAGCCGAGGCAGGGGGACAGCCCCAGCATTTT. This sequence encodes CASERAEAGGQPQHF.

The chain carries TRBV5-1 and TRBJ2-2; D unclear. The CDR3 totals 14 residues. V was cut by 0 bases and J by 1 base, with 4 bases left in between. The germline gives CDR1 SGHRS, CDR2 YFSETQ. Written as DNA, the CDR3 is TGCGCCAGCAGCTTGGGGAGGAACACCGGGGAGCTGTTTTTT. This sequence encodes CASSLGRNTGELFF.

This chain joins TRBV6-5 and TRBJ1-1; a possible D gene is TRBD1 (6 bases). The CDR3 extends over 13 amino acids. V was clipped by 5 bases and J by 6 bases, with 13 bases between them. Germline values: CDR1 MNHEY, CDR2 SVGAGI. The CDR3 here is CASSTTGLAEAFF. CDR3 sequence (DNA): TGTGCCAGCAGTACAACAGGGTTAGCTGAAGCTTTCTTT.

The rearrangement uses TRBV10-3 and TRBJ2-1; possible D gene TRBD2, 5 bases. Germline V gene sequence: CDR1 ENHRY, CDR2 SYGVKD. Trimming pared 6 bases from V and 7 bases from J, leaving 13 bases between. This CDR3 comprises 13 residues. For the CDR3, the DNA is TGTGCCATCAGGAGTAACGGGGAAAATGAGCAGTTCTTC. Residues: CAIRSNGENEQFF.

The chain recombines TRBV7-6 with TRBJ2-5; D gene unclear. Germline V lookup: CDR1 SGHVS, CDR2 FNYEAQ. The CDR3 is made up of 13 amino acids. The ends were cut back, 5 bases at V and 2 bases at J, with 9 bases in the middle. In nucleotides, the CDR3 is TGTGCCAGCAGCCGGTACCGACAAGAGACCCAGTACTTC. Its translation is CASSRYRQETQYF.